Given below is one TCR beta chain in context. Antigen unknown. The sample originates from a study of regulatory T cells in long-lasting Graves disease. Study results and limitations: More public clonotypes were shared by persistent patients (about 3,000) than by new patients (around 990). The study found lower TCR diversity in persistent Graves' patients than in newly diagnosed ones.

Sample time point: newly diagnosed GD, antithyroid drugs for less than 3 months. Extracted RNA from PBMCs served as the source of the TCR library. Arm-PCR of CDR3 regions and iRepertoire HTBI primers were the basis on which TCR beta libraries were built. TCRdb itself ran the multiplex PCR reads through MiXCR, one entry per CDR3 protein. The data show about 210,000 distinct CDR3 sequences, with less than 20% seen just once and over 9.5% held by the top ten. These data were also filed under a second study, of T cells in Graves' hyperthyroidism and ophthalmopathy. That work contributes: Patients aged 18 to 65 had newly diagnosed hyperthyroidism of under 2 months' duration. Expanded thyroid clonotypes (above 0.001) were mostly also found in blood.

Specimen: peripheral blood mononuclear cells (PBMCs), collected at new diagnosis, from a patient treated with antithyroid drugs. This TCR derives from a woman aged 25-40 years with Graves disease.

The CDR3: CASSFHDRENYGYTF. In DNA form, the CDR3 reads TGTGCCAGCAGCTTCCATGACAGGGAAAACTATGGCTACACCTTC. The genes are TRBV12-3 or TRBV12-4 and TRBJ1-2; TRBD1 matches 7 bases. The CDR3 is 15 residues long. V dropped 6 bases and J dropped 2; count of bases not matched to a gene: 9.